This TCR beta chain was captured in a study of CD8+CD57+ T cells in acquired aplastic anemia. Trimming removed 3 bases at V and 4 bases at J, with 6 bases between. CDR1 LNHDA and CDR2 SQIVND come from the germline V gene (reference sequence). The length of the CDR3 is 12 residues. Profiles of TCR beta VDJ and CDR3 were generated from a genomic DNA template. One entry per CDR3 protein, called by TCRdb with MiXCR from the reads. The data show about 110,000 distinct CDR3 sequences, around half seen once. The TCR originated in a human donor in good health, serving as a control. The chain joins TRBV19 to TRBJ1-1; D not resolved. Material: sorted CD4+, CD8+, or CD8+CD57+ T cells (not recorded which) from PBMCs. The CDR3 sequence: CASSIRSTEAFF. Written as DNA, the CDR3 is TGTGCCAGTAGTATTAGGAGCACTGAAGCTTTCTTT. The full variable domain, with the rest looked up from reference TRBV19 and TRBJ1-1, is DGGITQSPKYLFRKEGQNVTLSCEQNLNHDAMYWYRQDPGQGLRLIYYSQIVNDFQKGDIAEGYSVSREKKESFPLTVTSAQKNPTAFYLCASSIRSTEAFFGQGTRLTVV.